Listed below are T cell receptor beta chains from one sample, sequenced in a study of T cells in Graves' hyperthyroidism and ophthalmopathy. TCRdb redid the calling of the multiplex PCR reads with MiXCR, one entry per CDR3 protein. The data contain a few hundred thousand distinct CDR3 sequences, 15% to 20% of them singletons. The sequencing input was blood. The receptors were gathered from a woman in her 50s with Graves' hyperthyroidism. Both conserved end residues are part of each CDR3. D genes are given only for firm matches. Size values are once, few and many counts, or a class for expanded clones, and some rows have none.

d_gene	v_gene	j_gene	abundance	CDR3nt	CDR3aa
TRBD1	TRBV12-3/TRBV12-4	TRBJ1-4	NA	TGTGCCAGCAGTTTAGCGTTATTCCCCCCCGACAGGGGGCGGGAAAAACTGTTTTTT	CASSLALFPPDRGREKLFF
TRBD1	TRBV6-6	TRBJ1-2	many	TGTGCCAGCAGTTACTCGATGGCAGGGGGCAACTATGGCTACACCTTC	CASSYSMAGGNYGYTF
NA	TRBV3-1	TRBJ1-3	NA	TGTGCCAGCAGCCAATTTAGTTCTGGAAACACCATATATTTT	CASSQFSSGNTIYF
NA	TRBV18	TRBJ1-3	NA	TGTGCCAGCTCACCGCCCGGGGACGTGGAAAACACCATATATTTT	CASSPPGDVENTIYF
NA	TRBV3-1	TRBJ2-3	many	TGTGCCAGCAGCTTAGCCGGGCCGAGCACAGATACGCAGTATTTT	CASSLAGPSTDTQYF
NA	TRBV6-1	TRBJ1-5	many	TGTGCCAGCAAGGGTGGGAACCCCTATAGCAATCAGCCCCAGCATTTT	CASKGGNPYSNQPQHF
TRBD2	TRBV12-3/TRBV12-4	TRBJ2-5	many	TGTGCCAGCAGTGAGCGGGAGACCCAAGAGACCCAGTACTTC	CASSERETQETQYF
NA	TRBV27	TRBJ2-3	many	TGTGCCAGCAGTTTGCGCAGGGGCACAGATACGCAGTATTTT	CASSLRRGTDTQYF
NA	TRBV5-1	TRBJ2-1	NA	TGCGCCAGCAGCTTTCGGGGGAACAATGAGCAGTTCTTC	CASSFRGNNEQFF
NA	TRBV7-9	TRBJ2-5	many	TGTGCCAGCAGTTCCCATACCGGATCCGAGTACTTC	CASSSHTGSEYF
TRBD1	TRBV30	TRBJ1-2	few	TGTGCCTGGAGAGGGGGCCATTTGGGGCGCTACACCTTC	CAWRGGHLGRYTF
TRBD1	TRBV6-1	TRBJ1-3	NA	TGTGCCAGCACCCTCAGGGGACAGGGGACCCTCTCTGGAAACACCATATATTTT	CASTLRGQGTLSGNTIYF
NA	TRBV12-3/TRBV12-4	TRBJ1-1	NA	TGTGCCACTTCCAATGTCGGGAGAGCTTTCTTT	CATSNVGRAFF
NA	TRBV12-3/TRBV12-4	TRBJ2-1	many	TGTGCCAGCAGTTTATCCTCAGGTGACAGTGAGCAGTTCTTC	CASSLSSGDSEQFF
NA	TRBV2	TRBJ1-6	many	TGTGCCAGCAGTGAGGAGCGGGATTATAATTCACCCCTCCACTTT	CASSEERDYNSPLHF
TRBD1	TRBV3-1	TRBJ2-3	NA	TGTGCCAGCAGCCAAGTATCGACAGGGGCAGATACGCAGTATTTT	CASSQVSTGADTQYF
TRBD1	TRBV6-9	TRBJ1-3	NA	TGTGCCAGCAGTTCGGACAGGGGGGCTGGAAACACCATATATTTT	CASSSDRGAGNTIYF
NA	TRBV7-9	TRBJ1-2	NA	TGTGCCAGCAGCTTAGCGCTAATTCGGACCCGGAGGAGCTATGGCTACACCTTC	CASSLALIRTRRSYGYTF
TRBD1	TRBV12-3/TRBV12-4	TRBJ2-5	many	TGTGCCAGCAGTTTCCAGGGGGTCCAAGAGACCCAGTACTTC	CASSFQGVQETQYF
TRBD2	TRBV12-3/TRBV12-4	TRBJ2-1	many	TGTGCCAGCAGTCCTGGACTAGCGGAAGTTTACAATGAGCAGTTCTTC	CASSPGLAEVYNEQFF
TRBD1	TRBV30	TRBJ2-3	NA	TGTGCCTGGAGTGTACGGGACAGGAGCACAGATACGCAGTATTTT	CAWSVRDRSTDTQYF
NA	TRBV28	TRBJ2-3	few	TGTGCCAGCAGCGACGTTGTACCAGATACGCAGTATTTT	CASSDVVPDTQYF
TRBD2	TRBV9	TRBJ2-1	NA	TGTGCCAGCAGCGGGCCGGGACTAGCGATTAATGAGCAGTTCTTC	CASSGPGLAINEQFF
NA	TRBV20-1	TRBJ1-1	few	TGCAGTGCCCTAGGGGCAACACACACTGAAGCTTTCTTT	CSALGATHTEAFF
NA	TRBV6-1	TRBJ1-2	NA	TGTGCCAGCAGTCAACATCCAGGGCCTACCTATGGCTACACCTTC	CASSQHPGPTYGYTF
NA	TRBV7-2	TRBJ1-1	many	TGTGCCAGCAGCTTAGCGGGGGCAGGCGCGGGCAACACTGAAGCTTTCTTT	CASSLAGAGAGNTEAFF
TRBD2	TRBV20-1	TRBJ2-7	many	TGCAGTGCTAGCCGGACTAGCGGTTCCTACGAGCAGTACTTC	CSASRTSGSYEQYF
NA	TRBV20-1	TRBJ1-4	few	TGCAGTGCTAGAGATTCGGACAGCGCATCCGAAAAACTGTTTTTT	CSARDSDSASEKLFF
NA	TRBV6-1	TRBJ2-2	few	TGTGCCAGCAGTCCTAGTTCAGGGGTTGTCGGGGAGCTGTTTTTT	CASSPSSGVVGELFF
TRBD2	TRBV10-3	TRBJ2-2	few	TGTGCCACCAGAAACGGGCTAGCGGGGAACACCGGGGAGCTGTTTTTT	CATRNGLAGNTGELFF
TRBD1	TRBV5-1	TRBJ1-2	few	TGCGCCAGCCACAAACCAGACAGGGGGCGAAACTATGGCTACACCTTC	CASHKPDRGRNYGYTF
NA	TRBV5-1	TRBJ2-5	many	TGCGCCAGCAGCGACTATTCGGGTCCCCAAGAGACCCAGTACTTC	CASSDYSGPQETQYF
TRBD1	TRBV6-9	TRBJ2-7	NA	TGTGCCAGCAGTTTCGCGACAGGGGGCAGCTACGAGCAGTACTTC	CASSFATGGSYEQYF
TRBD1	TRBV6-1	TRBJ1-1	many	TGTGCCAGCAGGGATACAGGGGCGGGCACTGAAGCTTTCTTT	CASRDTGAGTEAFF
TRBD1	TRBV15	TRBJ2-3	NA	TGTGCCACCAGCAGGTACCCACCCGGACAGGGCTCTAGCACAGATACGCAGTATTTT	CATSRYPPGQGSSTDTQYF
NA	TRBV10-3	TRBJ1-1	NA	TGTGCCATCAAGGCAGGCGGGACCACTGAAGCTTTCTTT	CAIKAGGTTEAFF
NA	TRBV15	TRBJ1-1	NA	TGTGCCACCAGCAGTGGCGGAATAAACACTCAAGCTTTCTTT	CATSSGGINTQAFF
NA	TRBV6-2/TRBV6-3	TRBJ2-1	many	TGTGCCAGCAACCTCCAGGGCCTATACAATGAGCAGTTCTTC	CASNLQGLYNEQFF
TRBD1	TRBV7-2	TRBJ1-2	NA	TGTGCCAGCAGCTTAATGGGACAGGGGGCTGTCTATGGCTACACCTTC	CASSLMGQGAVYGYTF
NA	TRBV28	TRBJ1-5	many	TGTGCCAGCAGTTTATCAGCTTGGGGCGGGAGCAATCAGCCCCAGCATTTT	CASSLSAWGGSNQPQHF
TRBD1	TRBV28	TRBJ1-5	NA	TGTGCCAGCAGCGGGGGGACAGGGGGCCAGCCCCAGCATTTT	CASSGGTGGQPQHF
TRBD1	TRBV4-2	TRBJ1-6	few	TGTGCCAGCAGCCAGACAGGGGGGCATTCACCCCTCCACTTT	CASSQTGGHSPLHF
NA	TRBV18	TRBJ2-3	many	TGTGCCAGCTCACAGACTAGCACAGATACGCAGTATTTT	CASSQTSTDTQYF
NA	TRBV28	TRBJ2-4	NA	TGTGCCAGCAGTTTAGCCGTGGTGGGCCAAAGCCTAGCCAAAAACATTCAGTACTTC	CASSLAVVGQSLAKNIQYF
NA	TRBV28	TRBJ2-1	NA	TGTGCCAGCAGTCCAAACCAGGGGGAGCAGTTCTTC	CASSPNQGEQFF
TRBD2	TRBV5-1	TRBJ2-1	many	TGCGCCAGCCGAGCGGGGGGCACGAGAAATGAGCAGTTCTTC	CASRAGGTRNEQFF
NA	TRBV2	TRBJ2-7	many	TGTGCCAGCAGTCTTCGGACAGAGTTCTACGAGCAGTACTTC	CASSLRTEFYEQYF
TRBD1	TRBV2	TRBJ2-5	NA	TGTGCCAGCAGTGAAGTTAGGACAGGGGCAGAGACCCAGTACTTC	CASSEVRTGAETQYF
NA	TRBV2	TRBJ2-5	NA	TGTGCCAGCAGAGTCCGGGTATACCAAGAGACCCAGTACTTC	CASRVRVYQETQYF
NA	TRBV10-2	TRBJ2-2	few	TGCGCCAGCAAGGGGATGGTAACCGGGGAGCTGTTTTTT	CASKGMVTGELFF
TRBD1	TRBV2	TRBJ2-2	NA	TGTGCCAGCAGTTTGACAGGGCCTACCGGGGAGCTGTTTTTT	CASSLTGPTGELFF
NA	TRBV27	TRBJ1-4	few	TGTGCCAGCAGTCTGCAGGGGAGCGAAAAACTGTTTTTT	CASSLQGSEKLFF
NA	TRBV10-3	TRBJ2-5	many	TGTGCCATCAGTGAGTCGTTGGCGGAAGAGACCCAGTACTTC	CAISESLAEETQYF
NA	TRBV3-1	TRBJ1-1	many	TGTGCCAGCAGCCACCAGGTGAACACTGAAGCTTTCTTT	CASSHQVNTEAFF
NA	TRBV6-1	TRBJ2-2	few	TGTGCCAGCAGTCCCCCCCGAGAGGACCGGGAGCTGTTTTTT	CASSPPREDRELFF
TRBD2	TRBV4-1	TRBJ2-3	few	TGCGCCAGCAGCGCCGGGACGGGAGGACCAGATACGCAGTATTTT	CASSAGTGGPDTQYF
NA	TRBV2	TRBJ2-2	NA	TGTGCCATTCTAAGGGGTGCCACCGGGGAGCTGTTTTTT	CAILRGATGELFF
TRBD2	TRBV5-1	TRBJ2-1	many	TGCGCCAGCAGCTTGACTAGCGGGAGCCATGAGCAGTTCTTC	CASSLTSGSHEQFF
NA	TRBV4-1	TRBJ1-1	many	TGCGCCAGCAGCCAAGGTCCCTTTGGGAGGAACACTGAAGCTTTCTTT	CASSQGPFGRNTEAFF